These T cell receptor beta chains were read from a single sample in a study of beta chain features in type 1 diabetes. The data were produced by immunoSEQ multiplex PCR, yet TCRdb's version contains in-frame clones alone and is incomplete. The repertoire has 300,000 to 350,000 clones, roughly a fifth of them found once; the top ten carry 0.044%. Sequencing was carried out using naive CD4+ T cells from blood. The source of these receptors is a woman younger than 35 in good health. Both conserved end residues are part of each CDR3. The D gene is left open where the match is weak. Not every row has a clone size; where given, it reads once, few, many or a size class.

.	TRBV2	TRBJ2-3	.	CASSEGADTQYF	TGTGCCAGCAGTGAAGGAGCAGATACGCAGTATTTT
TRBD1	TRBV23-1	TRBJ2-7	few	CASSHPDRGAYEQYF	TGCGCCAGCAGTCACCCGGACAGGGGGGCCTACGAGCAGTACTTC
TRBD1	TRBV30	TRBJ1-5	few	CACGQGQNQPQHF	TGTGCCTGCGGACAGGGACAAAATCAGCCCCAGCATTTT
TRBD2	TRBV29-1	TRBJ2-7	.	CSVDGREEGQYF	TGCAGCGTTGATGGGCGGGAGGAGGGGCAGTACTTC
TRBD2	TRBV6-1	TRBJ2-3	.	CASSGRTSGSPHTQYF	TGTGCCAGCAGTGGCCGGACTAGCGGGAGTCCTCATACGCAGTATTTT
.	TRBV30	TRBJ1-1	.	CAWGAGRTEAFF	TGTGCCTGGGGTGCGGGTAGGACTGAAGCTTTCTTT
TRBD1	TRBV29-1	TRBJ1-1	.	CSLRTGQGTEAFF	TGCAGCCTTAGGACAGGCCAAGGGACTGAAGCTTTCTTT
TRBD2	TRBV11-2	TRBJ2-1	few	CASSSSSGRGAHNEQFF	TGTGCCAGCAGCTCCTCTTCTGGGCGGGGGGCTCACAATGAGCAGTTCTTC
.	TRBV30	TRBJ2-3	.	CAWRKLETDTQYF	TGTGCCTGGAGGAAACTAGAGACAGATACGCAGTATTTT
TRBD1	TRBV29-1	TRBJ1-2	few	CSVSGQGYGYTF	TGCAGCGTTTCCGGACAGGGCTATGGCTACACCTTC
.	TRBV11-1	TRBJ2-2	few	CASTSRTFGSGELFF	TGTGCCAGCACTTCCCGGACATTCGGTTCCGGGGAGCTGTTTTTT
.	TRBV30	TRBJ2-5	.	CAWGWETQYF	TGTGCCTGGGGCTGGGAGACCCAGTACTTC
.	TRBV9	TRBJ2-5	.	CASSVGISSGQETQYF	TGTGCCAGCAGCGTAGGGATTAGCTCCGGTCAAGAGACCCAGTACTTC
.	TRBV30	TRBJ1-3	.	CAWSVRTGGDTIYF	TGTGCCTGGAGTGTAAGGACCGGAGGGGACACCATATATTTT
TRBD2	TRBV9	TRBJ2-1	once	CASSGGLAGGVNEQFF	TGTGCCAGCAGCGGGGGGTTAGCGGGAGGAGTGAATGAGCAGTTCTTC
TRBD2	TRBV18	TRBJ2-7	.	CASSPSGLAGSEQYF	TGTGCCAGCTCACCATCGGGACTAGCGGGTTCCGAGCAGTACTTC
TRBD1	TRBV27	TRBJ2-7	few	CASSPRDRMPYEQYF	TGTGCCAGCAGTCCCCGGGACAGGATGCCCTACGAGCAGTACTTC
.	TRBV5-1	TRBJ1-1	few	CASGGGDGEAFF	TGCGCCAGCGGGGGAGGCGACGGTGAAGCTTTCTTT
.	TRBV7-9	TRBJ1-1	.	CASSLIEANTEAFF	TGTGCCAGCAGCTTAATTGAAGCAAACACTGAAGCTTTCTTT
.	TRBV7-9	TRBJ2-2	few	CASRQGPGELFF	TGTGCCAGCAGGCAGGGCCCCGGGGAGCTGTTTTTT
TRBD1	TRBV2	TRBJ2-7	.	CASSEAGQASSYEQYF	TGTGCCAGCAGTGAGGCCGGACAGGCTAGCTCCTACGAGCAGTACTTC
.	TRBV10-3	TRBJ1-2	few	CAIRQTGVSYGYTF	TGTGCCATCAGGCAGACCGGAGTCTCTTATGGCTACACCTTC
TRBD1	TRBV14	TRBJ1-6	few	CASSKGQGAGSPLHF	TGTGCCAGCAGCAAGGGACAGGGGGCCGGCTCACCCCTCCACTTT
.	TRBV7-2	TRBJ2-6	few	CASSSIGANVLTF	TGTGCCAGCAGCAGCATAGGGGCCAACGTCCTGACTTTC
TRBD2	TRBV5-1	TRBJ2-7	.	CASSPASGRSGEQYF	TGCGCCAGCAGCCCAGCTAGCGGGAGATCAGGCGAGCAGTACTTC
.	TRBV6-5	TRBJ1-1	few	CASTIRRVATEAFF	TGTGCCAGCACTATCCGCAGGGTGGCAACTGAAGCTTTCTTT
.	TRBV5-8	TRBJ2-7	.	CASSWSSYEQYF	TGTGCCAGCAGTTGGAGCTCCTACGAGCAGTACTTC
.	TRBV9	TRBJ1-5	.	CASSLSSINQPQHF	TGTGCCAGCAGCTTATCGAGTATCAATCAGCCCCAGCATTTT
.	TRBV4-1	TRBJ2-3	.	CASSQGFLGVGADTQYF	TGCGCCAGCAGCCAAGGTTTTCTTGGGGTGGGAGCAGATACGCAGTATTTT
.	TRBV2	TRBJ2-3	.	CASSGGQGGTQYF	TGTGCCAGCAGTGGGGGGCAAGGGGGTACGCAGTATTTT
.	TRBV29-1	TRBJ2-1	.	CSVAAQGFDEQFF	TGCAGCGTTGCGGCCCAGGGATTTGATGAGCAGTTCTTC
.	TRBV7-9	TRBJ2-5	.	CASSYEGVTEYQETQYF	TGTGCCAGCAGCTACGAAGGGGTCACGGAGTACCAAGAGACCCAGTACTTC
TRBD1	TRBV18	TRBJ2-5	.	CASSSWTGAHQETQYF	TGTGCCAGCTCATCTTGGACAGGCGCGCACCAAGAGACCCAGTACTTC